Below are 20 T cell receptor beta chains sequenced from a single sample in a study of cytomegalovirus exposure and HLA in healthy donors. Primers for the PCR totalled 60 Vbeta and 13 Jbeta. The table came from immunoSEQ multiplex PCR; TCRdb's copy has only in-frame clones and leaves some out. The sample records 150,000 or so clones, about four fifths being singletons. Sequenced material: PBMCs. These receptors were collected from a woman aged 18-30 years in good health and CMV-seropositive.

V is TRBV6-1 and J is TRBJ2-7; possible D gene TRBD2, 5 bases. V lost 3 bases and J 2 bases, leaving 11 bases between the germline ends. The germline gives CDR1 MNHNS, CDR2 SASEGT. CDR3 length: 14 amino acids. The CDR3 is CASSDAGTPYEQYF. Here the CDR3 DNA reads TGTGCCAGCAGTGATGCGGGTACTCCCTACGAGCAGTACTTC.

For this clone: This specimen includes other DNA sequences encoding the same CDR3. The chain couples TRBV27 to TRBJ2-7; possibly TRBD1 for D (6 bases). The germline V and J ends were trimmed by 6 bases and 6 bases, with 12 bases remaining between them. Looked up from germline, CDR1 is MNHEY and CDR2 is SMNVEV (reference sequence). The CDR3 is 12 amino acids. Here the CDR3 reads CASSPQGGEQYF. CDR3 DNA: TGTGCCAGCAGCCCACAGGGTGGCGAGCAGTACTTC.

The V call is TRBV29-1, the J call TRBJ1-1; D unclear. The V end was cut by 7 bases, the J end by 2 bases, with 11 bases between. The CDR3 sequence is 12 residues long. The germline V gene encodes CDR1 SQVTM and CDR2 ANQGSEA. The CDR3 DNA reads as TGCAGCGCCTTACCGGGAAACACTGAAGCTTTCTTT. It codes for CSALPGNTEAFF. The entire variable domain, with the rest obtained from reference TRBV29-1 and TRBJ1-1, is as follows: SAVISQKPSRDICQRGTSLTIQCQVDSQVTMMFWYRQQPGQSLTLIATANQGSEATYESGFVIDKFPISRPNLTFSTLTVSNMSPEDSSIYLCSALPGNTEAFFGQGTRLTVV.

The chain has TRBV11-2 and TRBJ1-1; TRBD1 might be the D (6 bases). Germline CDR1 and CDR2: SGHAT and FQNNGV. The germline V and J ends were trimmed by 5 bases and 1 base, with 17 bases remaining between them. The CDR3 is 16 amino acids. The CDR3 reads CASSEIPRTANTEAFF. The CDR3 nucleotides are TGTGCCAGCAGCGAGATCCCTAGGACAGCGAACACTGAAGCTTTCTTT.

This sequence joins TRBV4-1 and TRBJ2-3; D is possibly TRBD2 (5 bases). CDR3 length: 16 amino acids. Trimming pared 1 base from V and 0 bases from J, leaving 11 bases between. Per the germline V gene, CDR1 is MGHRA and CDR2 is YSYEKL. CDR3 in DNA: TGCGCCAGCAGCCAAGGTATAGGACTTAGCACAGATACGCAGTATTTT. Its translation is CASSQGIGLSTDTQYF.

This clone has more than one count but fewer than ten. The rearrangement uses TRBV2 and TRBJ2-5; 7 bases are shared with TRBD1. J lost 5 bases, V lost 1 base, and 7 bases had no gene match. The CDR3 runs 15 residues. Germline CDR1 and CDR2: SNHLY and FYNNEI. The CDR3 DNA is TGTGCCAGCAGTGAAGAGAGGGGGCGTGGGGAGACCCAGTACTTC. It codes for CASSEERGRGETQYF.

A few counts support this clone. CDR3: CASSFSSRQPQHF. The CDR3 nucleotides read TGTGCCAGCAGCTTTTCAAGCAGGCAGCCCCAGCATTTT. The V and J genes are TRBV7-2 and TRBJ1-5; no reliable D call. Looked up from germline, CDR1 is SGHTA and CDR2 is FQGNSA. Between the trimmed V and J ends, which lost 3 bases and 7 bases, there was a span of 10 bases. CDR3 length: 13 amino acids.

This sequence joins TRBV30 and TRBJ1-1; 7 bases align to TRBD1. The CDR3 length is 12 residues. Germline-derived CDR1 and CDR2 are GTSNPN and SVGIG (reference sequence). The ends lost 5 bases at V and 1 base at J; junction bases unmatched: 1. CDR3 sequence reads: CAWRQGNTEAFF. CDR3 nucleotides: TGTGCCTGGCGACAGGGGAACACTGAAGCTTTCTTT.

V gene TRBV7-2 combines with J gene TRBJ2-7; D call uncertain. V lost 1 base, J lost 0 bases, and 13 bases lay in between. Germline values: CDR1 SGHTA, CDR2 FQGNSA. This CDR3 is 16 amino acids long. CDR3 residues: CASSLGVAESSYEQYF. Here the CDR3 DNA reads TGTGCCAGCAGCTTAGGTGTGGCGGAGAGCTCCTACGAGCAGTACTTC.

This clone was observed once. This chain links TRBV2 with TRBJ2-1; 7 nucleotides align to TRBD2. The CDR3 totals 13 residues. V shed 4 bases, J shed 8 bases, and the junction held 5 bases outside the gene matches. Germline values: CDR1 SNHLY, CDR2 FYNNEI. The CDR3 is CASSGGRVDEQFF. In DNA, the CDR3 is TGTGCCAGCAGTGGAGGGAGGGTGGATGAGCAGTTCTTC.

About this clone itself: One end of the junction does not line up with germline, which may come from a read error. The chain employs TRBV5-6 and TRBJ2-3; 7 bases align to TRBD2. Germline CDR1 SGHDT, CDR2 YYEEEE. The CDR3 has 15 amino acids. The CDR3 sequence is CASTLSGGSTDTQYF. The CDR3 coding sequence is TGTGCCAGCACCTTGTCCGGGGGGTCCACAGATACGCAGTATTTT.

V usage is TRBV29-1 and J usage is TRBJ2-3; no clear D gene. Germline assignment: CDR1 SQVTM and CDR2 ANQGSEA. This CDR3 contains 13 residues. V shed 8 bases and J shed 2 bases, with 14 bases lying between them. The CDR3 sequence: CSPVQFFTDTQYF. As DNA, the CDR3 is TGCAGCCCGGTCCAATTTTTCACAGATACGCAGTATTTT.

V and J are TRBV29-1 and TRBJ2-5, with D unresolved. CDR1 is SQVTM and CDR2 is ANQGSEA in the germline V gene. This CDR3 has 14 amino acids. V was shortened by 7 bases and J by 0 bases, with 15 bases between the two germline ends. The CDR3 is CSAYRDNYQETQYF. The CDR3 DNA reads TGCAGCGCCTACCGTGACAATTACCAAGAGACCCAGTACTTC.

The rearrangement joins TRBV2 to TRBJ1-1, with a possible D match to TRBD1 (5 bases). Trimming removed 10 bases at V and 4 bases at J, with 19 bases between. Germline V gene data show CDR1 as SNHLY and CDR2 as FYNNEI. This CDR3 comprises 14 residues. Here the CDR3 reads CATKTRQGGTEAFF. The CDR3, as DNA: TGTGCCACAAAAACTCGGCAGGGAGGCACTGAAGCTTTCTTT.

J is TRBJ2-3 and V is TRBV4-2; 7 bases are shared with TRBD1. CDR1 and CDR2 (germline): LGHNA, YNFKEQ. The CDR3 consists of 17 residues. V dropped 3 bases and J dropped 4; count of bases not matched to a gene: 13. The CDR3 sequence is CASSQGPAGGRADTQYF. In DNA form, the CDR3 reads TGTGCCAGCAGCCAGGGCCCGGCAGGGGGTAGGGCAGATACGCAGTATTTT.

The rearrangement links TRBV5-8 to TRBJ2-7; weak D call: TRBD1 (5 bases). The germline V gene has CDR1 SGHTS and CDR2 YDEGEE. The CDR3 is 14 residues long. The ends were cut back, 0 bases at V and 6 bases at J, with 13 bases in the middle. CDR3 nucleotide sequence: TGTGCCAGCAGCTTGGGACAGTCGGAGAGCGAGCAGTACTTC. This translates into CASSLGQSESEQYF.

The rearrangement links TRBV5-1 to TRBJ1-1; no definite D call. V was trimmed by 3 bases and J by 1 base, leaving 10 bases between them. CDR1 SGHRS and CDR2 YFSETQ come from the germline V gene. The CDR3 has 14 residues. The CDR3 sequence: CASSWNTGNTEAFF. DNA for the CDR3: TGCGCCAGCAGCTGGAACACGGGGAACACTGAAGCTTTCTTT.

This clone turned up a few times. J is TRBJ1-1 and V is TRBV5-1; D is perhaps TRBD1 (6 bases). The V end was cut by 2 bases, the J end by 8 bases, with 10 bases between. Germline CDR1 SGHRS, CDR2 YFSETQ. This CDR3 spans 12 amino acids. DNA of the CDR3: TGCGCCAGCAGCTTCATGGGACACGAAGCTTTCTTT. This translates into CASSFMGHEAFF.

The rearrangement joins TRBV5-1 to TRBJ2-3; D is unresolved. The CDR3 extends over 13 amino acids. V was trimmed by 2 bases and J by 6 bases, leaving 10 bases between them. Germline CDR1 reads SGHRS; CDR2 reads YFSETQ. The CDR3 protein is CASSFQTVDTQYF. Written as DNA, the CDR3 is TGCGCCAGCAGCTTTCAAACTGTGGATACGCAGTATTTT.

The rearrangement joins TRBV7-2 to TRBJ1-6; possible D gene TRBD1, 6 bases. Per germline, CDR1 SGHTA and CDR2 FQGNSA. Between the trimmed V and J ends, which lost 2 bases and 8 bases, there was a span of 13 bases. This CDR3 is 15 amino acids long. The CDR3 DNA is TGTGCCAGCAGCTTACACAACAGGGTTGATTCACCCCTCCACTTT. Its protein product is CASSLHNRVDSPLHF.